This TCR beta chain was found in a study of OX40 agonist ivuxolimab in advanced cancers. Study-wide context: Ivuxolimab was an agonistic, fully human IgG2 monoclonal antibody directed against OX40 (CD134), a costimulatory receptor. Peripheral TCRbeta sequencing aimed to test whether ivuxolimab altered TCR sequence diversity and caused clonal T-cell expansion. Partial responses occurred in three dose-escalation patients, of whom one had hepatocellular carcinoma and two had cutaneous melanoma. Intravenous ivuxolimab was administered to patients every 2 weeks at six dose levels: 0.01, 0.1, 0.3, 1.5, 3 and 10 mg/kg. Prior anti-PD-1, anti-PD-L1 or anti-CTLA-4 therapy was permitted, and 35% to 40% of dose-escalation patients had received checkpoint inhibitors. The paper covers the monotherapy dose-escalation part of the phase I ivuxolimab trial, which included N of about 50 patients. A male proportion of roughly 80% and a mean age of about 60 years, ranging from roughly 23 to 90, were recorded for the dose-escalation cohort. Of the approximately 50 dose-escalation patients, hepatocellular carcinoma was present in around 20, melanoma in approximately 15, renal cell carcinoma in 9 and head and neck cancer in 9.

Cut back by 1 base and 1 base, the V and J ends lie 7 bases apart. Including the terminal cysteine and phenylalanine, the CDR3 comprises 15 residues. Just CDR3 DNA is preserved here, 45 bases in frame from base 1. Looking up the germline V gene yields CDR1 LGHNA and CDR2 YNFKEQ. Patients with autoimmune disease history or receiving systemic immunosuppression were excluded from the trial. In every dose cohort, peripheral blood was drawn for TCR sequencing at baseline, cycle 4 day 1, and cycle 7 day 1. The samples were drawn from a first-in-human, open-label, multicenter phase I dose-escalation trial of ivuxolimab. The trial enrolled adults with locally advanced or metastatic head and neck squamous cell, hepatocellular, melanoma or renal cell carcinoma. CD4+ and CD8+ T cells were sorted separately from peripheral blood before TCR sequencing. For sequencing of the TCRbeta CDR3 region, genomic DNA was extracted from the sorted cells. The immunoSEQ Assay was used for sequencing of TCRbeta CDR3 regions. TCRdb stores this immuneACCESS table with in-frame sequences only. Part of the clones is absent; in the studies checked, under half of the shortfall reflects unresolved V genes, and no reason is known for the rest. The sample table lists about 61,000 clones, around 86% of them with a count of one. About 1.2% of the sample is taken by the ten largest.

Study-wide findings and limitations: The antigen specificity of the clonally expanded peripheral T cells was not determined. Low levels of normalized T-cell clonal expansion were also shown by some nonresponding patients. After ivuxolimab, more expanded clones were found on average in CD8+ T cells than in CD4+ T cells. At doses of 0.1 to 3.0 mg/kg, clonal expansion of both CD4+ and CD8+ blood T cells was observed from baseline to week 6. Partial responders in the 0.1-3.0 mg/kg groups had among the lowest normalized peripheral clonal expansion, especially among CD8+ T cells.

Concerning this clone: Its target antigen remains unknown. Nothing much larger sits one base from this clone, and base qualities are not available.

The sequencing used CD4+ or CD8+ T cells sorted from blood, collected in a trial of the OX40 agonist ivuxolimab. The source is an adult with an advanced solid tumor such as melanoma, head and neck, liver or kidney cancer. The rearrangement joined TRBV4-2 to TRBJ2-2; the D assignment is uncertain and may be TRBD1 or TRBD2, with 5 bases supporting each. CDR3 loop: CASSQGDVNTGELFF. At the DNA level, the sequence is TGTGCCAGCAGCCAAGGGGACGTGAACACCGGGGAGCTGTTTTTT.